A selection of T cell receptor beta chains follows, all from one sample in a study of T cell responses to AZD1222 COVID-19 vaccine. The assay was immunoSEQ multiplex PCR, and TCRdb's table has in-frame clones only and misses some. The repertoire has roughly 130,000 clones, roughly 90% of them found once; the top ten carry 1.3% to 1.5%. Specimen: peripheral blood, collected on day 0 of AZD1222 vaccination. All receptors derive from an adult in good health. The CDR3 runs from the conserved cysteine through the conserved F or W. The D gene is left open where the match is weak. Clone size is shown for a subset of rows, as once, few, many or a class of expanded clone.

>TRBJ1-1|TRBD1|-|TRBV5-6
TGTGCCAGCAGCTTGCCAGGGGGAAATACTGAAGCTTTCTTT
CASSLPGGNTEAFF
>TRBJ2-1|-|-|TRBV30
TGTGCCTGGAGTGTGGAGCGGGCCTTCAATGAGCAGTTCTTC
CAWSVERAFNEQFF
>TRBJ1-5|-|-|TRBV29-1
TGCAGCGTTGAAGAGCCGATAGGTCAGCCCCAGCATTTT
CSVEEPIGQPQHF
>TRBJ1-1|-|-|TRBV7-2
TGTGCCAGCAGCCCTAGTGGCGTGGGGGGTAGGACTGAAGCTTTCTTT
CASSPSGVGGRTEAFF
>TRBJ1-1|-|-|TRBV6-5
TGTGCCAGCAGTTCCAGGACGGGGAGAGCTTTCTTT
CASSSRTGRAFF
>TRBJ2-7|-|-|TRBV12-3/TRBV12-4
TGTGCCAGCAGTTTTCGGGGGTACGAGCAGTACTTC
CASSFRGYEQYF
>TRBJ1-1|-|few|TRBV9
TGTGCCAGCAGCGGTGGGAGGAACACTGAAGCTTTCTTT
CASSGGRNTEAFF
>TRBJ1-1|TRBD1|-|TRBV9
TGTGCCAGCAGCGTAGGCACAGGGGAGACTGAAGCTTTCTTT
CASSVGTGETEAFF
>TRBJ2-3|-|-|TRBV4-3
TGCGCCAGCAGCCAAGATGGGTCGGGGAACACAGATACGCAGTATTTT
CASSQDGSGNTDTQYF
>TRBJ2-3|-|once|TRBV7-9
TGTGCCAGCAGCATCGGTGGGGGTCGGAATACGCAGTATTTT
CASSIGGGRNTQYF
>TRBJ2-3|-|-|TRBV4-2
TGTGCCAGCAGCCAAGATCTGTCCACAGATACGCAGTATTTT
CASSQDLSTDTQYF
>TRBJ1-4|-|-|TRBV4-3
TGCGCCAGCAGCCAGGCCGCCGGGTCAACAGAAAAACTGTTTTTT
CASSQAAGSTEKLFF
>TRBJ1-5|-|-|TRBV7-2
TGTGCCAGCAGCTTAGCGCAGGGCTCTAGCAATCAGCCCCAGCATTTT
CASSLAQGSSNQPQHF
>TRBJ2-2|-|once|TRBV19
TGTGCCAGTAGTATGGGACTGAACACCGGGGAGCTGTTTTTT
CASSMGLNTGELFF
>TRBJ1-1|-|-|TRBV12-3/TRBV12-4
TGTGCCAGCATCGGGACCGTCGTGGCTGAAGCTTTCTTT
CASIGTVVAEAFF
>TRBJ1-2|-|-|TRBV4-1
TGCGCCAGCAGCTCCGGCATTAACTATGGCTACACCTTC
CASSSGINYGYTF
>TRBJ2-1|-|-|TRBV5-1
TGCGCCAGCAGCTCCTCAGGGGATACCTACAATGAGCAGTTCTTC
CASSSSGDTYNEQFF
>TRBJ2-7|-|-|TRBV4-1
TGCGCCAGCAGCCAAGAGGGTGTAGGGGCGTCCTACGAGCAGTACTTC
CASSQEGVGASYEQYF
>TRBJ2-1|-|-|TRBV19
TGTGCCAGTAGTAACAGGGATGAGCAGTTCTTC
CASSNRDEQFF
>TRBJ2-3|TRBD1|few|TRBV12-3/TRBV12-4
TGTGCCAGCAGTTTGGACAGGGCAGATACGCAGTATTTT
CASSLDRADTQYF
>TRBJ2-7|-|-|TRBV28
TGTGCCAGCAGCTCGGGGGCGGGTGGAATGAGGGCCGAGCAGTACTTC
CASSSGAGGMRAEQYF
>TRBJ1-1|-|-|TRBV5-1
TGCGCCAGCAACGGTGCCTTGGGGGGTCGTACTGAAGCTTTCTTT
CASNGALGGRTEAFF
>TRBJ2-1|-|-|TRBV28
TGTGCCAGCAGCTCTAGCTTCCCCTCCTACAATGAGCAGTTCTTC
CASSSSFPSYNEQFF
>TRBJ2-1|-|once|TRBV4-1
TGCGCCAGCAGCCAAGGAGTTGGGTATGAGCAGTTCTTC
CASSQGVGYEQFF
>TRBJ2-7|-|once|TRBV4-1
TGCGCCAGCAGCCAAGTCGACACCGCCTACGAGCAGTACTTC
CASSQVDTAYEQYF
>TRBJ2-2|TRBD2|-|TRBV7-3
TGTGCCAGCAGACCCGGGGGGGACACCGGGGAGCTGTTTTTT
CASRPGGDTGELFF
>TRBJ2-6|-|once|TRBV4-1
TGCGCCAGCAGCTCCGGGGCCAACGTCCTGACTTTC
CASSSGANVLTF
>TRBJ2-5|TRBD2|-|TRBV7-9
TGTGCCAGCACGACTAGCGGGGCACAAGAGACCCAGTACTTC
CASTTSGAQETQYF
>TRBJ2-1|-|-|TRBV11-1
TGTGCCAGCAGCTTCGCGTCAGCGGGCTCCTACAATGAGCAGTTCTTC
CASSFASAGSYNEQFF
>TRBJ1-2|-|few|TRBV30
TGTGCCTGGAGTTCAGGGGTAGGAGGCTACACCTTC
CAWSSGVGGYTF
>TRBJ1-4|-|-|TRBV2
TGTGCCAGCAGGGGGGTAGGGCAGCCAACTAATGAAAAACTGTTTTTT
CASRGVGQPTNEKLFF
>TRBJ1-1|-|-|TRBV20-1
TGCAGTGCTAGAGTCGGCACTGAAGCTTTCTTT
CSARVGTEAFF
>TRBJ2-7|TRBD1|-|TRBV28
TGTGCCAGCACCAACCCGGGACAGGGTGCCGTGGAGCAGTACTTC
CASTNPGQGAVEQYF
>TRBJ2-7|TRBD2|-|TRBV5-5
TGTGCCAGCAGCTTGGGAAGCGGGGGTGCCATCTACGAGCAGTACTTC
CASSLGSGGAIYEQYF
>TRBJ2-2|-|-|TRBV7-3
TGTGCCAGCAGCTTGCGGGGTGGCACCGGGGAGCTGTTTTTT
CASSLRGGTGELFF
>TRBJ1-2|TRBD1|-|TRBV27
TGTGCCAGCAGGCCCGGACAGGGGGGGCATCGGGGCTACACCTTC
CASRPGQGGHRGYTF
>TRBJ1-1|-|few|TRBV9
TGTGCCAGCAGGGAAGGGGGTGAAGCTTTCTTT
CASREGGEAFF
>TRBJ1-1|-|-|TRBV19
TGTGCCAGTAGTCGCCCGGTTGGCACTGAAGCTTTCTTT
CASSRPVGTEAFF
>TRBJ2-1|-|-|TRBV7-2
TGTGCCAGCAGCTTCGCAGGGGCCATAAATGAGCAGTTCTTC
CASSFAGAINEQFF
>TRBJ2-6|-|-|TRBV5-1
TGCGCCAGCAGCTTGGAATCCGGGACACCGGGCTCTGGGGCCAACGTCCTGACTTTC
CASSLESGTPGSGANVLTF
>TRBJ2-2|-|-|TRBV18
TGTGCCAGCTCACCACAGCAGGACACCGGGGAGCTGTTTTTT
CASSPQQDTGELFF
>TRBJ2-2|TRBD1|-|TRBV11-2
TGTGCCAGCAGCTTAAGGTCGGAGACAGGGGGCGTCCGGGAGCTGTTTTTT
CASSLRSETGGVRELFF
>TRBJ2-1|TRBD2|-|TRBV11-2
TGTGCCAGCAGCTTAGGGACTAGCGGGGGAGAGCAGTTCTTC
CASSLGTSGGEQFF
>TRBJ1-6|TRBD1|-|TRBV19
TGTGCCAGCCGAGGCGGACAGGGTTGGGATTCACCCCTCCACTTT
CASRGGQGWDSPLHF
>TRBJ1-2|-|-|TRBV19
TGTGCCAGTAGTAAGAAACTAGAGAACTATGGCTACACCTTC
CASSKKLENYGYTF
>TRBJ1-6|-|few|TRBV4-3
TGCGCCAGCAGCCAAGACGTCACAAGCTCCTATAATTCACCCCTCCACTTT
CASSQDVTSSYNSPLHF
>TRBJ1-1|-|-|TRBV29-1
TGCAGCGTTGGAGCCAGTTCGAACACTGAAGCTTTCTTT
CSVGASSNTEAFF
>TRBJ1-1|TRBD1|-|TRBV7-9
TGTGCCAGCAGCTCACAGGGGGCGCAGAGAGCTTTCTTT
CASSSQGAQRAFF
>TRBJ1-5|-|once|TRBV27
TGTGCCAGCAGTTTCGGGGGCCTGCAGCCCCAGCATTTT
CASSFGGLQPQHF
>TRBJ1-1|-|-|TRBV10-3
TGTGCCATCAGTGAGGAGGGGACCACTGAAGCTTTCTTT
CAISEEGTTEAFF
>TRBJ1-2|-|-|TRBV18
TGTGCCAGCTCACATTCCAGGGGATCCGATGGCTACACCTTC
CASSHSRGSDGYTF
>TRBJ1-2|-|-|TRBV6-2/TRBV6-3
TGTGCCAGCACCCCCTGGGCAGGGCTGGAGAAAGGCTACACCTTC
CASTPWAGLEKGYTF
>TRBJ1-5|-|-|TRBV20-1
TGCAGTGCTTCCGACCAGGGGCCCCAGCATTTT
CSASDQGPQHF
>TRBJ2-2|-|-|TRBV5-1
TGCGCCAGCAGCTTGGCCGGGGTGACTCAACCCACCGGGGAGCTGTTTTTT
CASSLAGVTQPTGELFF
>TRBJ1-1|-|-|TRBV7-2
TGTGCCAGCAGCTGGGTTAACACTGAAGCTTTCTTT
CASSWVNTEAFF
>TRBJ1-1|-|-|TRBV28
TGTGCCAGCAGTCAGATAAAGGGCACTGAAGCTTTCTTT
CASSQIKGTEAFF
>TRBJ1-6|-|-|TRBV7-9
TGTGCCAGCAGCGTGAGCTCCTATAATTCACCCCTCCACTTT
CASSVSSYNSPLHF
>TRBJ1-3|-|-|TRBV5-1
TGCGCCAGCAGCCTGGGACGGCCCGGAAACACCATATATTTT
CASSLGRPGNTIYF
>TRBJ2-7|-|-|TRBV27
TGTGCCAGCAGTCCTTCAAGAGGCGAGCAGTACTTC
CASSPSRGEQYF
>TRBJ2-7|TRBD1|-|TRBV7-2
TGTGCCAGCAGCTTCCACGGACAGGGCTCCTACGAGCAGTACTTC
CASSFHGQGSYEQYF